Following are 30 T cell receptor beta chains from one sample sequenced in a study of T cells in Graves' hyperthyroidism and ophthalmopathy (dated by TCRdb to about 2019). Library prep was done by multiplex PCR. TCRdb shows the sequencer as Illumina HiSeq 2000. Amplification of TCR beta CDR3 regions was carried out from RNA transcripts. For the first round of RT-PCR on the TCR CDR3, the HTBI primer set was used together with the Qiagen OneStep RT-PCR kit. TCRdb trimmed the raw reads at Q25, called clones with MiXCR and kept productive beta chains. Every CDR3 protein is listed once, alongside the most common genes and DNA of its rows. In all, the sample holds about 350,000 distinct CDR3 sequences, and approximately 15% of those were seen once. Around 24% of the sample is in the top ten clones. Sequencing input: blood. These receptors were taken from a woman in her thirties with Graves' hyperthyroidism.

This clonotype was seen many times. The chain links TRBV7-9 to TRBJ2-7; TRBD1 matches 7 bases. Germline loops: CDR1 SEHNR, CDR2 FQNEAQ (reference sequence). The CDR3 totals 13 residues. Trimming took 5 bases from V and 2 from J; bases not matched to a gene: 3. The CDR3 DNA is TGTGCCAGCAGCGAGGGGGCCCCCTACGAGCAGTACTTC. This translates into CASSEGAPYEQYF.

A few counts support this clonotype. The gene calls are TRBV30 and TRBJ2-7; TRBD2 agrees at 7 bases. The V segment lost 4 bases and the J segment 2 bases; nucleotides outside the gene matches: 8. Germline loops: CDR1 GTSNPN, CDR2 SVGIG (reference sequence). This CDR3 comprises 14 residues. The DNA of the CDR3 is TGTGCCTGGAATCGTGGGAGGGCACCCTACGAGCAGTACTTC. It is translated as CAWNRGRAPYEQYF.

This clonotype was observed a few times. This chain links TRBV19 with TRBJ1-5; 11 nucleotides line up with TRBD1. Losses at the gene ends were 7 bases for V and 4 bases for J; bases not matched to a gene: 3. Germline CDR1 is LNHDA and CDR2 is SQIVND (reference sequence). CDR3 size: 14 residues. CDR3 bases: TGTGCCAGTACGGGGACAGGGGGTAATCAGCCCCAGCATTTT. Protein: CASTGTGGNQPQHF. The full variable domain, in which reference TRBV19 and TRBJ1-5 provide the parts outside the CDR3, is DGGITQSPKYLFRKEGQNVTLSCEQNLNHDAMYWYRQDPGQGLRLIYYSQIVNDFQKGDIAEGYSVSREKKESFPLTVTSAQKNPTAFYLCASTGTGGNQPQHFGDGTRLSIL.

This clonotype was seen repeatedly, ten times or more. The V call is TRBV27, the J call TRBJ2-1; 10 bases map to TRBD2. Trimming at V came to 3 bases and at J to 9 bases, leaving 8 bases not matched to a gene. Germline assignment: CDR1 MNHEY and CDR2 SMNVEV (reference sequence). The CDR3 is made up of 15 amino acids. The CDR3 sequence: CASSFGLAGAGEQFF. The DNA for the CDR3 is TGTGCCAGCAGTTTTGGGCTAGCGGGAGCGGGTGAGCAGTTCTTC.

The sample holds a few counts of this clonotype. The genes are TRBV12-3 or TRBV12-4 and TRBJ2-1; tentatively, D is TRBD1 (5 bases). The ends were cut back, 7 bases at V and 3 bases at J, with 10 bases in the middle. This CDR3 comprises 13 residues. DNA of the CDR3: TGTGCCAGCAAACAGGACAACTACAATGAGCAGTTCTTC. This encodes CASKQDNYNEQFF.

There are a few counts of this clonotype. The chain couples TRBV9 to TRBJ2-1; D perhaps matches TRBD2 (5 bases). The CDR3 covers 17 residues. V was shortened by 0 bases and J by 8 bases, with 21 bases between the two germline ends. Germline-derived CDR1 and CDR2 are SGDLS and YYNGEE. Here the CDR3 DNA reads TGTGCCAGCAGCGTAGCTTTCGGGGAAACGAACGCCGATGAGCAGTTCTTC. Its protein is CASSVAFGETNADEQFF.

In regard to this clonotype: This may come from a read error, since a much larger clone is one base off. The rearrangement uses TRBV2 and TRBJ2-7; a possible D gene is TRBD1 (6 bases). CDR1 and CDR2 (germline): SNHLY, FYNNEI. CDR3 length: 13 amino acids. V was pared by 4 bases and J by 3 bases, with 10 bases between. CDR3 residues: CASSGGHLYEQYF. The CDR3 DNA is TGTGCCAGCAGTGGGGGACACCTCTACGAGCAGTACTTC. Filled out from reference TRBV2 and TRBJ2-7, the complete variable domain reads EPEVTQTPSHQVTQMGQEVILRCVPISNHLYFYWYRQILGQKVEFLVSFYNNEISEKSEIFDDQFSVERPDGSNFTLKIRSTKLEDSAMYFCASSGGHLYEQYFGPGTRLTVT.

This chain connects TRBV20-1 to TRBJ2-1; no definite D call. CDR1 DFQATT and CDR2 SNEGSKA come from the germline V gene (reference sequence). The V end lost 3 bases, the J end lost 1 base, and 16 bases lay between the germline ends. The CDR3 totals 16 residues. The CDR3 here is CSARYTHPGSYNEQFF. DNA for the CDR3: TGCAGTGCTAGGTATACCCACCCTGGGTCCTACAATGAGCAGTTCTTC.

This clonotype was recorded a few times. The CDR3 nucleotides are TGTGCCAGCAGATATAATGAAAAACTGTTTTTT. It yields the protein CASRYNEKLFF. The chain carries TRBV6-1 and TRBJ1-4; D unresolved. This CDR3 comprises 11 residues. V was clipped by 6 bases and J by 4 bases, with 3 bases between them. The germline CDR1 and CDR2 sequences are MNHNS and SASEGT.

This clonotype came up a few times. The chain carries TRBV27 and TRBJ1-1, with no clear D. Trimming pared 1 base from V and 5 bases from J, leaving 14 bases between. This CDR3 spans 15 amino acids. Germline assignment: CDR1 MNHEY and CDR2 SMNVEV (reference sequence). Here the CDR3 reads CASSLFGVSGTEAFF. The CDR3 DNA sequence: TGTGCCAGCAGTTTATTTGGGGTTTCCGGGACTGAAGCTTTCTTT.

This clonotype was recorded many times. The chain recombines TRBV5-5 with TRBJ2-1; D not certain. V was clipped by 0 bases and J by 5 bases, with 12 bases between them. CDR1 SGHKS and CDR2 YYEKEE come from the germline V gene (reference sequence). CDR3 length: 15 residues. The CDR3, as DNA: TGTGCCAGCAGCTTGGTGTGGACGCCGAACAATGAGCAGTTCTTC. As protein: CASSLVWTPNNEQFF. Full variable domain (missing parts from reference TRBV5-5 and TRBJ2-1): DAGVTQSPTHLIKTRGQQVTLRCSPISGHKSVSWYQQVLGQGPQFIFQYYEKEERGRGNFPDRFSARQFPNYSSELNVNALLLGDSALYLCASSLVWTPNNEQFFGPGTRLTVL.

This clonotype was observed many times. This CDR3 reads CSARLLGRTEGEQYF. CDR3 nucleotides: TGCAGTGCTAGATTGCTGGGGCGTACGGAAGGCGAGCAGTACTTC. The rearrangement links TRBV20-1 to TRBJ2-7, with D possibly TRBD1 on 5 matching bases. The ends were cut back, 2 bases at V and 6 bases at J, with 20 bases in the middle. The CDR3 is 15 amino acids. The V gene's germline CDR1 is DFQATT and CDR2 SNEGSKA (reference sequence).

The chain carries TRBV24-1 and TRBJ2-6, with D possibly matching TRBD2 (6 bases). This CDR3 has 17 amino acids. Trimming cost V 10 bases and J 3 bases, with 21 bases left between them. Germline V CDR1 and CDR2: KGHDR, SFDVKD. CDR3 region: CATSPGGLTSGANVLTF. Here the CDR3 DNA reads TGTGCCACTTCCCCCGGAGGGCTGACTAGTGGGGCCAACGTCCTGACTTTC.

Note on this clonotype: This clone may be a read error of a much larger clone one base away. V is TRBV28 and J is TRBJ2-6, with unresolved D. The length of the CDR3 is 11 residues. The V and J ends lost 7 bases and 3 bases respectively, with 1 base between them. From germline, CDR1 is MDHEN and CDR2 SYDVKM. In DNA, the CDR3 is TGTGCCAGCAATGGGGCCAACGTCCTGACTTTC. It encodes CASNGANVLTF. The full variable domain, completed using reference TRBV28 and TRBJ2-6, is DVKVTQSSRYLVKRTGEKVFLECVQDMDHENMFWYRQDPGLGLRLIYFSYDVKMKEKGDIPEGYSVSREKKERFSLILESASTNQTSMYLCASNGANVLTFGAGSRLTVL.

This clonotype was seen only a few times. This sequence joins TRBV29-1 and TRBJ2-1, with 10 bases fitting TRBD2. Germline V gives CDR1 SQVTM, CDR2 ANQGSEA. V lost 1 base to trimming and J lost 12 bases; unmatched junction nucleotides: 6. The CDR3 runs to 13 residues. CDR3 bases: TGCAGCGTTGAAGGAAGCGGGAGGGCCGGGCAGTTCTTC. Residues: CSVEGSGRAGQFF.

This clonotype was counted many times. The chain's CDR3 is CASSLIQRESDTQYF. The CDR3 nucleotides read TGTGCCAGCAGCTTAATCCAGCGGGAGTCAGATACGCAGTATTTT. This sequence joins TRBV7-9 and TRBJ2-3, with TRBD2 matching 8 bases. The CDR3 sequence is 15 residues long. V was clipped by 2 bases and J by 4 bases; unmatched bases: 5. The V gene's germline CDR1 is SEHNR and CDR2 FQNEAQ (reference sequence). Based on the CDR3 plus reference TRBV7-9 and TRBJ2-3, the full variable domain is DTGVSQNPRHKITKRGQNVTFRCDPISEHNRLYWYRQTLGQGPEFLTYFQNEAQLEKSRLLSDRFSAERPKGSFSTLEIQRTEQGDSAMYLCASSLIQRESDTQYFGPGTRLTVL.

DNA for the CDR3: TGTGCCAGCAGTGCGGGGAGCCCCGGGACAGGGAGTCAGCCCCAGCATTTT. Translating it yields CASSAGSPGTGSQPQHF. V is TRBV2 and J is TRBJ1-5; TRBD1 matches at 9 bases. V was pared by 4 bases and J by 6 bases, with 13 bases of the junction left unmatched. Germline CDR1 reads SNHLY; CDR2 reads FYNNEI. The CDR3 is made up of 17 amino acids.

This clonotype was found many times. The chain employs TRBV12-3 or TRBV12-4 and TRBJ1-1; TRBD1 might be the D (6 bases). The CDR3 contains 15 residues. The ends were cut back, 5 bases at V and 0 bases at J, with 13 bases in the middle. The CDR3 here is CASSAGHILNTEAFF. In DNA, the CDR3 is TGTGCCAGCAGTGCGGGACACATTTTGAACACTGAAGCTTTCTTT.

This clonotype occurred many times. The V and J genes are TRBV12-3 or TRBV12-4 and TRBJ2-1, with 10 bases fitting TRBD2. The length of the CDR3 is 19 residues. The V and J ends lost 4 bases and 4 bases, in that order; junction bases with no gene match: 16. The CDR3 DNA reads as TGTGCCAGCAGTTCCACCCTACCCGGACTAGCGGAAAGGTACAATGAGCAGTTCTTC. Protein product: CASSSTLPGLAERYNEQFF.

This clonotype showed up just a few times. The chain uses TRBV20-1 and TRBJ1-6, with 12 bases lining up with TRBD1. The trim removed 3 bases at V and 9 bases at J, leaving 3 bases unmatched. CDR3 length: 14 amino acids. Germline V gene sequence: CDR1 DFQATT, CDR2 SNEGSKA (reference sequence). The CDR3 DNA is TGCAGTGCTAGTCCGGGACAGGGGGCTTCACCCCTCCACTTT. It codes for CSASPGQGASPLHF.

This clonotype turned up a few times. The gene calls are TRBV4-3 and TRBJ2-1; 7 positions match TRBD2. V trimming: 0 bases; J trimming: 3 bases; junction bases outside the gene matches: 2. This CDR3 is 15 amino acids long. Germline lookup yields CDR1 LGHNA and CDR2 YSLEER. In DNA form, the CDR3 reads TGCGCCAGCAGCCAAGATCAGCGGGGCTACAATGAGCAGTTCTTC. Amino acids: CASSQDQRGYNEQFF.

The chain is built from TRBV12-3 or TRBV12-4 and TRBJ2-3; D not certain. Trimming removed 5 bases from V and 5 bases from J, with 14 bases in between. The CDR3 extends over 14 amino acids. The CDR3 protein is CASSEVTRIDTQYF. The CDR3 nucleotides are TGTGCCAGCAGTGAGGTAACCAGGATAGATACGCAGTATTTT.

This clonotype appeared many times. The chain has TRBV27 and TRBJ2-6, with TRBD1 matching over 8 bases. Germline V CDR1 and CDR2: MNHEY, SMNVEV (reference sequence). The CDR3 is 17 amino acids. Trimming cost V 8 bases and J 0 bases; bases outside gene matches: 9. The CDR3 nucleotides read TGTGCCAGCGGTGAGGACAGGGCGTACTCTGGGGCCAACGTCCTGACTTTC. Residues: CASGEDRAYSGANVLTF.

V usage is TRBV20-1 and J usage is TRBJ2-1; 13 bases are a match to TRBD2. The CDR3 spans 18 residues. V shed 1 base and J 0 bases; nucleotides not matched to a gene: 6. CDR1 is DFQATT and CDR2 is SNEGSKA in the germline V gene (reference sequence). Here the CDR3 reads CSARGTSGRGGSYNEQFF. The CDR3 DNA is TGCAGTGCTAGAGGGACTAGCGGGAGAGGCGGCTCCTACAATGAGCAGTTCTTC.

The chain joins TRBV30 to TRBJ2-1, with no clear D. The CDR3 spans 13 residues. Per germline, CDR1 GTSNPN and CDR2 SVGIG (reference sequence). Deletions cut 0 bases from V and 6 bases from J, with 9 bases between. The CDR3 sequence is CAWSVNGFNEQFF. Here the CDR3 DNA reads TGTGCCTGGAGTGTAAACGGCTTCAATGAGCAGTTCTTC.

V is TRBV27 and J is TRBJ2-3; no clear D gene. The CDR3 is 13 residues long. CDR1 and CDR2 from the germline V gene are MNHEY and SMNVEV (reference sequence). The V end lost 0 bases, the J end lost 4 bases, and 5 bases lay between the germline ends. CDR3 DNA sequence: TGTGCCAGCAGTTTATCGGTCTCAGATACGCAGTATTTT. It is translated as CASSLSVSDTQYF.

This clonotype was counted ten times or more. The V call is TRBV20-1, the J call TRBJ2-1; no firm D call. Trimming stripped 0 bases from V and 8 bases from J, with 11 bases between. The CDR3 spans 13 residues. Germline CDR1 DFQATT, CDR2 SNEGSKA (reference sequence). CDR3 amino acids: CSARDLVDYEQFF. CDR3 DNA: TGCAGTGCTAGAGATCTAGTAGACTATGAGCAGTTCTTC.

This clonotype was observed at least ten times. V usage is TRBV19 and J usage is TRBJ1-1; D is unresolved. The CDR3 is 11 residues long. Trimming stripped 9 bases from V and 1 base from J, with 6 bases between. Germline-derived CDR1 and CDR2 are LNHDA and SQIVND (reference sequence). CDR3: CASLRNTEAFF. The DNA of the CDR3 is TGTGCCAGCCTGCGGAACACTGAAGCTTTCTTT. Full variable domain (missing parts from reference TRBV19 and TRBJ1-1): DGGITQSPKYLFRKEGQNVTLSCEQNLNHDAMYWYRQDPGQGLRLIYYSQIVNDFQKGDIAEGYSVSREKKESFPLTVTSAQKNPTAFYLCASLRNTEAFFGQGTRLTVV.

This clonotype was counted many times. J is TRBJ1-2 and V is TRBV6-1; weak D call: TRBD1 (5 bases). The ends were cut back, 2 bases at V and 6 bases at J, with 16 bases in the middle. Germline V gives CDR1 MNHNS, CDR2 SASEGT. The CDR3 spans 15 residues. CDR3 in DNA: TGTGCCAGCAGTGAACGTGGCAGGGAAAATGATGGCTACACCTTC. Protein: CASSERGRENDGYTF.

The genes are TRBV28 and TRBJ1-5; D might be TRBD1 (6 bases). The germline gives CDR1 MDHEN, CDR2 SYDVKM. The CDR3 runs to 14 residues. Deletions cut 3 bases from V and 4 bases from J, with 10 bases between. This CDR3 reads CASSFFTGNQPQHF. The DNA of the CDR3 is TGTGCCAGCAGTTTTTTTACAGGGAATCAGCCCCAGCATTTT.